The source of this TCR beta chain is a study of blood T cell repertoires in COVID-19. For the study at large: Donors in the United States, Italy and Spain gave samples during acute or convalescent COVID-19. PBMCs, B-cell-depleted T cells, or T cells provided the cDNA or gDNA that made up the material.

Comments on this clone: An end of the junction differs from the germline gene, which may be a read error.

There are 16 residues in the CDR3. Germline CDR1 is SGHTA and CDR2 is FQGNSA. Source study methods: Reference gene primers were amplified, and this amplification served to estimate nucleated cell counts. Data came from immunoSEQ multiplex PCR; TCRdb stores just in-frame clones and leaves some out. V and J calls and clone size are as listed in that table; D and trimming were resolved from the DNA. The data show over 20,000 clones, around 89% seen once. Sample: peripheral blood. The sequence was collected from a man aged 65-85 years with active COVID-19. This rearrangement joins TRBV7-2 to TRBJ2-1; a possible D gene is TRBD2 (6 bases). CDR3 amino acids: CASSVAYQGGSNEQFF. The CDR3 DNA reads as TGTGCCAGCAGCGTAGCGTACCAGGGAGGAAGCAATGAGCAGTTCTTC.